This is a list of T cell receptor beta chains from one sample in a study of OX40 agonist ivuxolimab in advanced cancers. Repertoires were generated with immunoSEQ multiplex PCR, while TCRdb's copy carries only in-frame clones and drops some. The sample gives some 46,000 clones, roughly 94% of which show up once; 8% to 13% is in the top ten. The sample in question was CD4+ or CD8+ T cells sorted from blood, obtained in a trial of the OX40 agonist ivuxolimab. These receptors were obtained from an adult with an advanced solid tumor such as melanoma, head and neck, liver or kidney cancer. CDR3s include the opening cysteine and the closing phenylalanine or tryptophan. D genes are given only for firm matches. Clone size is stated in some rows and not others, as once, few, many or a class when expanded.

clone size | D gene | J gene | V gene | CDR3 protein | CDR3 DNA
NA | NA | TRBJ1-2 | TRBV7-9 | CASSPSGGVDYGYTF | TGTGCCAGCAGCCCCTCTGGGGGGGTAGACTATGGCTACACCTTC
NA | NA | TRBJ1-5 | TRBV27 | CASSLSIWQPQHF | TGTGCCAGCAGTTTATCGATTTGGCAGCCCCAGCATTTT
NA | TRBD2 | TRBJ2-7 | TRBV6-1 | CASSVRTVRSGRSLPYEQYF | TGTGCCAGCAGTGTACGGACCGTCCGGAGCGGGAGGTCCCTGCCCTACGAGCAGTACTTC
NA | TRBD1 | TRBJ1-1 | TRBV29-1 | CSAVPGTGDTEAFF | TGCAGCGCCGTCCCCGGGACAGGGGACACTGAAGCTTTCTTT
once | NA | TRBJ2-1 | TRBV7-2 | CASSLELAYEQFF | TGTGCCAGCAGCTTAGAACTAGCATATGAGCAGTTCTTC
NA | NA | TRBJ2-7 | TRBV5-5 | CASSLVGSSYEQYF | TGTGCCAGCAGCTTGGTAGGCAGCTCCTACGAGCAGTACTTC
NA | TRBD2 | TRBJ2-5 | TRBV25-1 | CASSAGLAVQETQYF | TGTGCCAGCAGTGCTGGACTAGCGGTTCAAGAGACCCAGTACTTC
NA | NA | TRBJ1-1 | TRBV7-9 | CASSSPGGVNTEAFF | TGTGCCAGCAGCTCCCCCGGGGGGGTAAACACTGAAGCTTTCTTT
NA | TRBD2 | TRBJ2-5 | TRBV9 | CASSVGTSGTGETQYF | TGTGCCAGCAGCGTAGGGACTAGCGGGACGGGAGAGACCCAGTACTTC
NA | TRBD1 | TRBJ1-2 | TRBV29-1 | CSATPDRVKGYTF | TGCAGCGCCACCCCGGACAGGGTGAAAGGCTACACCTTC
NA | TRBD2 | TRBJ2-4 | TRBV28 | CASRAGGKAKNIQYF | TGTGCCAGCAGGGCGGGAGGGAAAGCCAAAAACATTCAGTACTTC
NA | NA | TRBJ2-7 | TRBV7-9 | CASSLARAGAEQYF | TGTGCCAGCAGCTTAGCCCGGGCAGGGGCCGAGCAGTACTTC
NA | NA | TRBJ2-2 | TRBV1 | CTSSQGLAGRWTGELFF | TGCACCAGCAGCCAAGGTCTAGCGGGTAGGTGGACCGGGGAGCTGTTTTTT
NA | TRBD1 | TRBJ1-3 | TRBV5-1 | CASSPDRDTGNTIYF | TGCGCCAGCAGTCCTGACAGGGACACTGGAAACACCATATATTTT
once | TRBD1 | TRBJ1-1 | TRBV7-9 | CASSSHRGPNTEAFF | TGTGCCAGCAGCTCCCACAGGGGACCGAACACTGAAGCTTTCTTT
NA | NA | TRBJ2-2 | TRBV7-9 | CASSLVSATSFTGELFF | TGTGCCAGCAGCTTAGTTTCGGCTACCTCGTTCACCGGGGAGCTGTTTTTT
once | NA | TRBJ2-7 | TRBV14 | CASSHTPVGEQYF | TGTGCCAGCAGCCATACCCCAGTGGGCGAGCAGTACTTC
NA | TRBD1 | TRBJ1-5 | TRBV9 | CASSVGTGISQPQHF | TGTGCCAGCAGCGTAGGGACAGGGATCAGTCAGCCCCAGCATTTT
NA | TRBD1 | TRBJ1-2 | TRBV4-2 | CASSQIKLGQEKYYGYTF | TGTGCCAGCAGCCAGATAAAGTTGGGACAGGAGAAATACTATGGCTACACCTTC
NA | NA | TRBJ1-1 | TRBV19 | CASSEDSFSNTEAFF | TGTGCCAGTAGTGAAGACAGCTTCTCGAACACTGAAGCTTTCTTT
NA | TRBD2 | TRBJ2-7 | TRBV27 | CASSLGFGTSGGSTEQYF | TGTGCCAGCAGTTTAGGCTTCGGGACTAGCGGGGGGTCGACCGAGCAGTACTTC
NA | TRBD2 | TRBJ2-7 | TRBV27 | CASSLGTSGVEQYF | TGTGCCAGCAGCCTAGGGACTAGCGGAGTAGAGCAGTACTTC